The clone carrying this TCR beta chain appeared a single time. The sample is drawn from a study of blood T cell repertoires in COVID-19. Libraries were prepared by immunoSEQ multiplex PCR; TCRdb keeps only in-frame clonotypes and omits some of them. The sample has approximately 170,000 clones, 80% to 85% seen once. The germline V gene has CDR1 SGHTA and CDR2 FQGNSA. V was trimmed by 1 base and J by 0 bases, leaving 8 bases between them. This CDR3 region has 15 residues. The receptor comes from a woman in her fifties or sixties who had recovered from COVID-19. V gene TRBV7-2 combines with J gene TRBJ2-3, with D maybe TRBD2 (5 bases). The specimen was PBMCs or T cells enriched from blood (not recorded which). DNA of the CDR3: TGTGCCAGCAGCTTAGGGGGAGTGAGCACAGATACGCAGTATTTT. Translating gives CASSLGGVSTDTQYF.